These 30 T cell receptor beta chains came from one sample sequenced in a study of T cell responses to AZD1222 COVID-19 vaccine. Only in-frame clones appear in the TCRdb table, and some are missing; sequencing was by immunoSEQ multiplex PCR. Of 100,000 to 150,000 clones in the sample, roughly 92% were seen once. Here the sequenced sample was peripheral blood, taken 28 days after the second AZD1222 dose. The receptors derive from an adult who received the AZD1222 COVID-19 vaccine.

The V call is TRBV7-6, the J call TRBJ1-5, with D possibly being TRBD1 (5 bases). Deletions cut 0 bases from V and 2 bases from J, with 23 bases between. The germline CDR1 and CDR2 sequences are SGHVS and FNYEAQ. The CDR3 runs to 20 residues. The CDR3 protein is CASSLAIVGLPTRGNQPQHF. CDR3 DNA: TGTGCCAGCAGCTTAGCGATAGTGGGGCTCCCAACGAGGGGCAATCAGCCCCAGCATTTT.

J is TRBJ2-3 and V is TRBV21-1; the table's D call of TRBD1 was not tested on the DNA. TRBV21-1 is a documented pseudogene. The CDR3 length is 17 residues. DNA for the CDR3: TGTGCCAGCAGCAGAAGGGGACAGGGGCCTCCCACAGATACGCAGTATTTT. Protein: CASSRRGQGPPTDTQYF.

This rearrangement joins TRBV7-8 to TRBJ1-5; tentatively, D is TRBD1 (6 bases). Germline assignment: CDR1 SGHVS and CDR2 FQNEAQ. The germline V and J ends were trimmed by 3 bases and 7 bases, with 13 bases remaining between them. The CDR3 is made up of 14 amino acids. The CDR3 region is CASSFQGRKQPQHF. CDR3 sequence (DNA): TGTGCCAGCAGCTTTCAGGGGAGGAAGCAGCCCCAGCATTTT.

The rearrangement uses TRBV7-8 and TRBJ2-3, with 7 bases fitting TRBD2. The CDR3 is 14 amino acids. The V and J ends lost 3 bases and 4 bases, in that order; junction bases with no gene match: 4. Germline assignment: CDR1 SGHVS and CDR2 FQNEAQ. The CDR3 region is CASSLPRGADTQYF. The CDR3 DNA sequence: TGTGCCAGCAGCTTGCCTCGGGGGGCAGATACGCAGTATTTT.

The V and J genes are TRBV18 and TRBJ1-4; TRBD1 agrees at 9 bases. CDR1 KGHSH and CDR2 LQKENI come from the germline V gene. The CDR3 extends over 14 amino acids. V gave up 4 bases and J gave up 6 bases; unmatched junction bases: 3. CDR3 loop: CASSLQGADEKLFF. The CDR3 DNA sequence: TGTGCCAGCTCACTACAGGGGGCTGATGAAAAACTGTTTTTT.

The V call is TRBV6-1, the J call TRBJ2-2; D remains unclear. The V gene lost 3 bases and the J gene lost 5 bases, with 7 bases spanning the gap. The CDR3 extends over 13 amino acids. The V gene's germline CDR1 is MNHNS and CDR2 SASEGT. The CDR3 sequence: CASSDRGTGELFF. The CDR3 coding sequence is TGTGCCAGCAGTGACAGAGGTACCGGGGAGCTGTTTTTT.

The chain has TRBV15 and TRBJ1-1, with a possible D match to TRBD1 (6 bases). Trimming removed 3 bases from V and 6 bases from J, with 14 bases in between. The CDR3 contains 14 residues. Per germline, CDR1 LNHNV and CDR2 YYDKDF (reference sequence). The CDR3 DNA follows: TGTGCCACCAGCAGGGGAGGGGGGATTGCTGAAGCTTTCTTT. Translated, it gives CATSRGGGIAEAFF.

The chain has TRBV14 and TRBJ1-6; 10 bases match TRBD1. Germline assignment: CDR1 SGHDN and CDR2 FVKESK. The ends lost 5 bases at V and 8 bases at J; junction bases unmatched: 6. The CDR3 is 15 amino acids. The chain's CDR3 is CASSSRQGAYSPLHF. CDR3 in DNA: TGTGCCAGCAGCTCCCGACAGGGGGCTTATTCACCCCTCCACTTT.

The chain is built from TRBV10-1 and TRBJ1-5, with 7 positions matching TRBD1. Germline CDR1 WNHNN, CDR2 SYGVQD (reference sequence). V was pared by 10 bases and J by 2 bases, with 8 bases of the junction left unmatched. CDR3 length: 14 amino acids. The CDR3 loop reads CAKHRGWGNQPQHF. DNA for the CDR3: TGCGCCAAACACAGGGGTTGGGGCAATCAGCCCCAGCATTTT.

The chain uses TRBV5-4 and TRBJ2-5; 8 nucleotides agree with TRBD1. The CDR3 has 14 amino acids. CDR1 and CDR2 (germline): SGHNT, YYREEE (reference sequence). The V segment lost 4 bases and the J segment 5 bases; nucleotides outside the gene matches: 7. The CDR3 bases are TGTGCCAGCAGCGCGGACAGGGCGCGGGAGACCCAGTACTTC. It translates to CASSADRARETQYF.

V is TRBV28 and J is TRBJ2-7, with D possibly matching TRBD2 (6 bases). The CDR3 loop spans 12 amino acids. V was trimmed by 6 bases and J by 12 bases, leaving 18 bases between them. Germline V lookup: CDR1 MDHEN, CDR2 SYDVKM. CDR3 sequence: CASSHSLAVSYF. In nucleotides, the CDR3 is TGTGCCAGCAGCCACTCTTTAGCGGTGTCGTACTTC.

The gene calls are TRBV6-5 and TRBJ1-5; D perhaps matches TRBD1 (5 bases). The V gene's germline CDR1 is MNHEY and CDR2 SVGAGI. CDR3 length equals 16 residues. V was clipped by 4 bases and J by 4 bases, with 17 bases between them. CDR3 residues: CASSSFQTANNQPQHF. In DNA, the CDR3 is TGTGCCAGCAGTTCCTTTCAGACAGCTAATAATCAGCCCCAGCATTTT.

This chain uses TRBV19 with TRBJ2-6, with 7 bases lining up with TRBD1. CDR3 length equals 19 residues. Losses at the gene ends were 4 bases for V and 0 bases for J; bases not matched to a gene: 12. The germline CDR1 and CDR2 sequences are LNHDA and SQIVND (reference sequence). CDR3 protein: CASSKRQGLTSSGANVLTF. The CDR3 bases are TGTGCCAGTAGTAAGAGACAGGGTCTCACTAGCTCTGGGGCCAACGTCCTGACTTTC.

Worth noting for this clone: The sample carries other DNA sequences with the same CDR3. DNA for the CDR3: TGCGCCAGCAGCCAGGCGGACAGGGTGGGGAGTCAGCCCCAGCATTTT. Amino acids: CASSQADRVGSQPQHF. The J gene is TRBJ1-5, the V gene TRBV4-1, with 8 bases aligning to TRBD1. The CDR3 sequence is 16 residues long. CDR1 MGHRA and CDR2 YSYEKL come from the germline V gene. With V trimmed by 3 bases and J by 6 bases, 10 bases remained unmatched.

The gene calls are TRBV7-3 and TRBJ1-1; tentative D call: TRBD1 (5 bases). The V end lost 5 bases, the J end lost 1 base, and 14 bases lay between the germline ends. CDR3 length: 15 residues. Looked up from germline, CDR1 is SGHTA and CDR2 is FQGTGA. The CDR3 loop is CASSQGRGPNTEAFF. The DNA for the CDR3 is TGTGCCAGCAGCCAAGGTAGGGGCCCGAACACTGAAGCTTTCTTT.

This chain links TRBV19 with TRBJ2-1; possibly TRBD1 or TRBD2 for D (5 bases each). The CDR3 extends over 14 amino acids. V lost 6 bases and J 5 bases, leaving 14 bases between the germline ends. Germline CDR1 and CDR2: LNHDA and SQIVND (reference sequence). The CDR3 protein is CASRSGGRNNEQFF. CDR3 coding DNA: TGTGCCAGTAGGAGTGGGGGACGTAACAATGAGCAGTTCTTC.

This chain uses TRBV5-1 with TRBJ1-1; D uncertain. Germline lookup yields CDR1 SGHRS and CDR2 YFSETQ. The CDR3 has 14 residues. With 4 bases removed from V and 0 bases from J, the gap between germline ends came to 10 bases. For the CDR3, the DNA is TGCGCCAGCAGCCCCTCTACAGTGAACACTGAAGCTTTCTTT. It codes for CASSPSTVNTEAFF.

CDR3 in amino acids: CASSKDSQGTPLVAGELFF. As DNA, the CDR3 is TGTGCCAGCAGCAAAGATTCGCAGGGGACTCCTCTAGTCGCCGGGGAGCTGTTTTTT. This chain joins TRBV21-1 and TRBJ2-2. TRBV21-1 is a known pseudogene. This CDR3 has 19 residues.

The chain recombines TRBV9 with TRBJ1-2; 9 nucleotides match TRBD1. The junction had 4 bases not matched to a gene; V was cut back by 4 bases and J by 6 bases. The CDR3 is 13 residues long. The V gene's germline CDR1 is SGDLS and CDR2 YYNGEE. CDR3 coding DNA: TGTGCCAGCAGCACTGGACAGGGGAATGGCTACACCTTC. Translating it yields CASSTGQGNGYTF. The full variable domain, with the rest looked up from reference TRBV9 and TRBJ1-2, is DSGVTQTPKHLITATGQRVTLRCSPRSGDLSVYWYQQSLDQGLQFLIQYYNGEERAKGNILERFSAQQFPDLHSELNLSSLELGDSALYFCASSTGQGNGYTFGSGTRLTVV.

V is TRBV9 and J is TRBJ2-2; 8 bases agree with TRBD1. Germline CDR1 SGDLS, CDR2 YYNGEE. The V and J ends lost 0 bases and 6 bases, in that order; junction bases with no gene match: 4. CDR3 length: 15 residues. In DNA form, the CDR3 reads TGTGCCAGCAGCGTAGGTGGCAGGGGGCCCGGGGAGCTGTTTTTT. As protein: CASSVGGRGPGELFF.

The chain joins TRBV7-8 to TRBJ2-1; perhaps D is TRBD1 or TRBD2 (6 bases each). CDR3 length: 17 amino acids. Germline-derived CDR1 and CDR2 are SGHVS and FQNEAQ. Trimming shortened V by 0 bases and J by 0 bases, and 12 bases separated the two germline ends. The CDR3 protein is CASSLARGEVSYNEQFF. CDR3 in DNA: TGTGCCAGCAGCTTAGCGAGGGGGGAGGTCTCCTACAATGAGCAGTTCTTC. Full variable domain (remainder filled in from reference TRBV7-8 and TRBJ2-1): GAGVSQSPRYKVAKRGQDVALRCDPISGHVSLFWYQQALGQGPEFLTYFQNEAQLDKSGLPSDRFFAERPEGSVSTLKIQRTQQEDSAVYLCASSLARGEVSYNEQFFGPGTRLTVL.

The V call is TRBV19, the J call TRBJ1-5; the D gene is possibly TRBD1 (5 bases). Germline V gene sequence: CDR1 LNHDA, CDR2 SQIVND (reference sequence). V dropped 6 bases and J dropped 0 bases, with 15 bases sitting between them. This CDR3 spans 16 amino acids. CDR3: CASSVGGMNSNQPQHF. CDR3 nucleotide sequence: TGTGCCAGTAGCGTCGGGGGGATGAATAGCAATCAGCCCCAGCATTTT. The full variable domain, rest sourced from reference TRBV19 and TRBJ1-5, is DGGITQSPKYLFRKEGQNVTLSCEQNLNHDAMYWYRQDPGQGLRLIYYSQIVNDFQKGDIAEGYSVSREKKESFPLTVTSAQKNPTAFYLCASSVGGMNSNQPQHFGDGTRLSIL.

The chain employs TRBV7-2 and TRBJ2-5; 10 bases match TRBD2. V was clipped by 1 base and J by 8 bases; unmatched bases: 4. The CDR3 is made up of 14 amino acids. Germline loops: CDR1 SGHTA, CDR2 FQGNSA. CDR3 in amino acids: CASSLGLAGDTQYF. Written as DNA, the CDR3 is TGTGCCAGCAGCTTAGGTCTAGCGGGGGATACCCAGTACTTC.

The chain combines TRBV4-1 with TRBJ2-7; 7 positions match TRBD1. This CDR3 spans 14 amino acids. Germline values: CDR1 MGHRA, CDR2 YSYEKL. With V trimmed by 1 base and J by 6 bases, 6 bases remained unmatched. CDR3 protein: CASSQGLRGPEQYF. In DNA form, the CDR3 reads TGCGCCAGCAGCCAAGGATTAAGGGGGCCCGAGCAGTACTTC.

The CDR3 sequence: CASSPTGSRAQYF. The CDR3 DNA reads TGTGCCAGCAGCCCTACGGGGTCTCGCGCGCAGTATTTT. The chain is built from TRBV9 and TRBJ2-3; D is possibly TRBD2 (5 bases). The V end was cut by 4 bases, the J end by 10 bases, with 16 bases between. There are 13 residues in the CDR3. CDR1 is SGDLS, CDR2 YYNGEE, per germline.

The CDR3 spells CASSHPEIYEQYF. For the CDR3, the DNA is TGTGCCAGCAGCCACCCTGAGATTTACGAGCAGTACTTC. V gene TRBV9 combines with J gene TRBJ2-7, with unresolved D. The CDR3 consists of 13 residues. V shed 4 bases and J shed 4 bases, with 12 bases lying between them. Germline V gene lookup returns CDR1 SGDLS and CDR2 YYNGEE.

This chain joins TRBV12-5 and TRBJ2-5; D is possibly TRBD1 or TRBD2 (7 bases each). The V end lost 1 base, the J end lost 4 bases, and 13 bases lay between the germline ends. CDR1 and CDR2 (germline): LGHNT, FRNRAP. The CDR3 loop spans 15 amino acids. CDR3 in DNA: TGTGCTAGTGGTTTGGGACAGGGACTATCAGAGACCCAGTACTTC. It yields the protein CASGLGQGLSETQYF.

This CDR3 reads CAISAGAGEKLFF. The CDR3 DNA reads as TGTGCCATCAGTGCGGGGGCAGGGGAAAAACTGTTTTTT. V gene TRBV10-3 combines with J gene TRBJ1-4; TRBD1 might be the D (6 bases). Trimming removed 4 bases at V and 8 bases at J, with 11 bases between. Germline CDR1 ENHRY, CDR2 SYGVKD. The CDR3 extends over 13 amino acids.

This chain joins TRBV19 and TRBJ1-1; D unresolved. The CDR3 runs 14 residues. Trimming removed 3 bases from V and 3 bases from J, with 11 bases in between. Germline CDR1 reads LNHDA; CDR2 reads SQIVND (reference sequence). The CDR3 DNA sequence: TGTGCCAGTAGTATCCTGAGCAGAGACACTGAAGCTTTCTTT. Amino acid sequence: CASSILSRDTEAFF. The full variable domain, in which reference TRBV19 and TRBJ1-1 provide the parts outside the CDR3, is DGGITQSPKYLFRKEGQNVTLSCEQNLNHDAMYWYRQDPGQGLRLIYYSQIVNDFQKGDIAEGYSVSREKKESFPLTVTSAQKNPTAFYLCASSILSRDTEAFFGQGTRLTVV.

The genes are TRBV7-2 and TRBJ1-5; unclear D gene. Trimming stripped 0 bases from V and 5 bases from J, with 5 bases between. The germline V gene has CDR1 SGHTA and CDR2 FQGNSA. The CDR3 has 13 amino acids. CDR3 region: CASSLAGHQPQHF. CDR3 nucleotides: TGTGCCAGCAGCTTAGCAGGGCATCAGCCCCAGCATTTT.